A selection of T cell receptor beta chains follows, all from one sample in a study of OX40 agonist ivuxolimab in advanced cancers. Repertoires were generated with immunoSEQ multiplex PCR, while TCRdb's copy carries only in-frame clones and drops some. The sample has approximately 44,000 clones; less than 90% are singletons. Sequences were derived from CD4+ or CD8+ T cells sorted from blood, sampled in a trial of the OX40 agonist ivuxolimab. Receptors were obtained from an adult with an advanced solid tumor such as melanoma, head and neck, liver or kidney cancer. The CDR3 runs from the conserved cysteine through the conserved F or W. D genes are given only for firm matches. Size tells how often a clone was seen (once, few, many) or the class of an expanded clone, and some rows leave it out.

J gene | D gene | V gene | clone size | CDR3 protein | CDR3 DNA
TRBJ2-5 | . | TRBV30 | . | CACPRTAEGPLYF | TGTGCCTGCCCCAGGACAGCGGAGGGGCCTTTATACTTC
TRBJ2-1 | TRBD1 | TRBV11-3 | . | CASSANRGGTYNEQFF | TGTGCCAGCAGCGCAAACAGGGGCGGCACCTACAATGAGCAGTTCTTC
TRBJ1-5 | . | TRBV5-5 | . | CASSLGQNSNQPQHF | TGTGCCAGCAGCTTGGGGCAGAATAGCAATCAGCCCCAGCATTTT
TRBJ2-7 | . | TRBV5-1 | . | CASSLGGTAITYEQYF | TGCGCCAGCAGCTTGGGAGGGACCGCAATTACCTACGAGCAGTACTTC
TRBJ1-1 | . | TRBV15 | . | CATSREGRDTEAFF | TGTGCCACCAGCAGAGAGGGGCGGGACACTGAAGCTTTCTTT
TRBJ2-1 | TRBD1 | TRBV5-1 | few | CASTRGGTGYNEQFF | TGCGCCAGCACCAGGGGTGGGACAGGGTATAATGAGCAGTTCTTC
TRBJ2-6 | . | TRBV29-1 | . | CSVVGGAGANVLTF | TGCAGCGTTGTTGGAGGGGCTGGGGCCAACGTCCTGACTTTC
TRBJ2-7 | TRBD2 | TRBV4-1 | . | CASSQREGREQYF | TGCGCCAGCAGCCAACGGGAGGGCCGCGAGCAGTACTTC
TRBJ2-1 | TRBD2 | TRBV4-2 | . | CASSQEPSGRAQNEQFF | TGTGCCAGCAGCCAAGAGCCCAGCGGGAGGGCCCAGAATGAGCAGTTCTTC
TRBJ2-7 | . | TRBV6-5 | . | CASSARGKARYEQYF | TGTGCCAGCAGTGCCCGGGGGAAGGCCCGCTACGAGCAGTACTTC
TRBJ2-3 | . | TRBV5-4 | . | CASGEGNSADTQYF | TGTGCCAGCGGGGAAGGGAATAGCGCAGATACGCAGTATTTT
TRBJ1-1 | . | TRBV19 | . | CASRILENTEAFF | TGTGCCAGTAGGATTTTAGAGAACACTGAAGCTTTCTTT
TRBJ2-1 | . | TRBV9 | . | CASSVGDFSYNEQFF | TGTGCCAGCAGCGTGGGGGACTTCTCCTACAATGAGCAGTTCTTC
TRBJ1-5 | TRBD1 | TRBV7-9 | . | CASSPDRGPAQPQHF | TGTGCCAGCAGCCCCGACAGGGGTCCCGCTCAGCCCCAGCATTTT
TRBJ2-2 | TRBD1 | TRBV5-1 | . | CASDPGTGTGELFF | TGCGCCAGCGATCCCGGGACAGGGACCGGGGAGCTGTTTTTT
TRBJ1-2 | TRBD1 | TRBV28 | . | CASSFGGQPIKNYGYTF | TGTGCCAGCAGTTTCGGGGGACAGCCGATTAAAAACTATGGCTACACCTTC
TRBJ2-1 | TRBD2 | TRBV7-2 | . | CASSLRTSGGGYEQFF | TGTGCCAGCAGCCTCCGGACTAGCGGGGGCGGTTATGAGCAGTTCTTC
TRBJ2-2 | TRBD1 | TRBV5-1 | . | CASSLGQGASGELFF | TGCGCCAGCAGCTTGGGACAGGGGGCGTCCGGGGAGCTGTTTTTT
TRBJ1-2 | . | TRBV7-9 | . | CASSLGAGGIMDRYTF | TGTGCCAGCAGCTTAGGGGCGGGGGGCATCATGGATCGCTACACCTTC
TRBJ2-2 | . | TRBV5-5 | . | CASRTGNTGELFF | TGTGCCAGCCGGACGGGGAACACCGGGGAGCTGTTTTTT
TRBJ1-2 | TRBD1 | TRBV19 | once | CASSPWDRKLYGYTF | TGTGCCAGTAGTCCCTGGGACAGAAAACTCTATGGCTACACCTTC
TRBJ1-1 | . | TRBV5-1 | . | CASSLASLQVNTEAFF | TGCGCCAGCAGCTTGGCCAGTCTACAGGTAAACACTGAAGCTTTCTTT
TRBJ2-7 | . | TRBV5-4 | . | CASAQELLTEQYF | TGTGCCAGTGCGCAGGAACTCCTCACCGAGCAGTACTTC
TRBJ2-7 | . | TRBV7-6 | . | CASSLASGGPGEQYF | TGTGCCAGCAGCTTAGCGTCGGGGGGCCCGGGCGAGCAGTACTTC
TRBJ1-2 | . | TRBV30 | . | CAWDRVYGYTF | TGTGCCTGGGATCGGGTCTATGGCTACACCTTC
TRBJ1-3 | . | TRBV5-4 | . | CASSYGRAAGNTIYF | TGTGCCAGCAGCTATGGGCGGGCAGCAGGAAACACCATATATTTT
TRBJ2-3 | TRBD2 | TRBV29-1 | . | CSVHKRLAGNRADTQYF | TGCAGCGTTCATAAGCGCCTAGCGGGTAATAGGGCAGATACGCAGTATTTT
TRBJ2-7 | . | TRBV9 | . | CASSAFGDRSYEQYF | TGTGCCAGCAGTGCATTCGGGGACCGCTCCTACGAGCAGTACTTC
TRBJ1-5 | . | TRBV30 | few | CAWSKSEDQPQHF | TGTGCCTGGAGCAAATCCGAAGATCAGCCCCAGCATTTT
TRBJ2-7 | TRBD1 | TRBV15 | . | CATSRNRGFAEEQYF | TGTGCCACCAGCAGAAACAGGGGGTTCGCGGAAGAGCAGTACTTC
TRBJ1-2 | . | TRBV11-1 | . | CASSFQGAGYTF | TGTGCCAGCAGCTTCCAGGGAGCTGGCTACACCTTC
TRBJ2-7 | . | TRBV2 | . | CASSYSYEQYF | TGTGCCAGCAGTTATTCCTACGAGCAGTACTTC
TRBJ2-1 | . | TRBV5-1 | . | CASSPTRRVYNEQFF | TGCGCCAGCAGCCCAACTCGACGAGTTTACAATGAGCAGTTCTTC
TRBJ1-1 | . | TRBV6-5 | few | CASSFDRRVGTEAFF | TGTGCCAGCAGCTTCGACAGGAGGGTAGGCACTGAAGCTTTCTTT
TRBJ2-1 | TRBD1 | TRBV7-8 | . | CASSLHRGLQNEQFF | TGTGCCAGCAGCTTGCACAGGGGGTTGCAGAATGAGCAGTTCTTC
TRBJ1-5 | . | TRBV7-2 | . | CASSAQVNQPQHF | TGTGCCAGCAGCGCCCAGGTAAATCAGCCCCAGCATTTT
TRBJ2-5 | . | TRBV7-9 | . | CASSSGYRRETQYF | TGTGCCAGCAGCTCGGGCTATCGACGGGAGACCCAGTACTTC
TRBJ1-4 | . | TRBV5-4 | . | CASSHFTGLLLAPNEKLFF | TGTGCCAGCAGTCACTTCACGGGACTCCTTTTGGCCCCGAATGAAAAACTGTTTTTT
TRBJ1-2 | . | TRBV30 | . | CAWRRDRPYGYTF | TGTGCCTGGAGACGGGACCGTCCCTATGGCTACACCTTC
TRBJ2-5 | TRBD2 | TRBV7-2 | . | CASSQRAGRETQYF | TGTGCCAGCAGCCAACGAGCGGGGCGGGAGACCCAGTACTTC
TRBJ1-4 | . | TRBV2 | once | CASNSNYEKLFF | TGTGCCAGCAACAGTAACTATGAAAAACTGTTTTTT
TRBJ1-5 | TRBD1 | TRBV28 | . | CASRNGGQGAQPQHF | TGTGCCAGCAGAAATGGGGGTCAGGGGGCTCAGCCCCAGCATTTT